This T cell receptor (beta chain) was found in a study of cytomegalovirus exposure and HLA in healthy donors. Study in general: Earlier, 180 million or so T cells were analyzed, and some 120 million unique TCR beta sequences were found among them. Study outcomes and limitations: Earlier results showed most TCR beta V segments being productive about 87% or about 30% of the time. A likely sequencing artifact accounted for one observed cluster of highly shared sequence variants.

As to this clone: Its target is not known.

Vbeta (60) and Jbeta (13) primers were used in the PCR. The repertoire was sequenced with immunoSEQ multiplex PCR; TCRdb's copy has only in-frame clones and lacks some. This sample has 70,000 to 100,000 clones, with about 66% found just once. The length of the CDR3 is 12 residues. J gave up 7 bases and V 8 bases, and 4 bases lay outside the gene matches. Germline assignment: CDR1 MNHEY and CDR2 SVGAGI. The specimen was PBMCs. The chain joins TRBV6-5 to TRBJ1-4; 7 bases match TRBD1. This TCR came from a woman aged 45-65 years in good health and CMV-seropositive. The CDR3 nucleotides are TGTGCCAGCGGGGGGACAGCTGAAAAACTGTTTTTT. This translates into CASGGTAEKLFF.